This T cell receptor (beta chain) emerged from a study of blood T cell repertoires in COVID-19. Across the whole study: COVID-19 samples from acute and convalescent phases originated in the United States, Italy and Spain.

The CDR3 totals 13 residues. Germline V gene data show CDR1 as MNHEY and CDR2 as SVGAGI. With 6 bases clipped from V and 5 bases from J, the junction kept 4 bases outside the gene matches. The data were produced by immunoSEQ multiplex PCR, yet TCRdb's version contains in-frame clones alone and is incomplete. The data hold over 150,000 clones, with about 80% observed a single time. This receptor was taken from a human donor with acute or convalescent COVID-19. The donor label of this sample is uncertain. The V and J genes are TRBV6-5 and TRBJ2-3; 8 bases are shared with TRBD1. Input material: peripheral blood. The CDR3 nucleotides are TGTGCCAGCAGCGGTGACAGGGGAGATACGCAGTATTTT. It specifies CASSGDRGDTQYF.